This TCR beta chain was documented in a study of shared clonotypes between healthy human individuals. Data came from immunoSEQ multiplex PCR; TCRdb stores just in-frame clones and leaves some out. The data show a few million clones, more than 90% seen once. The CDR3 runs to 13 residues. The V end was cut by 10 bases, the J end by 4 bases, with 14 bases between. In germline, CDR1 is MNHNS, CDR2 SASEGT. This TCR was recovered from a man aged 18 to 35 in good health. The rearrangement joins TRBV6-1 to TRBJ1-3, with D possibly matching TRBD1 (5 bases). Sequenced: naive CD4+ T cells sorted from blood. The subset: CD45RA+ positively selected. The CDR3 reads CATGAGYGNTIYF. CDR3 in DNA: TGTGCCACCGGCGCAGGGTACGGAAACACCATATATTTT.